This T cell receptor (beta chain) stems from a study of blood T cell repertoires in COVID-19. Overall study context: Specimens from acute and convalescent COVID-19 originated in the United States, Italy and Spain.

Data came from immunoSEQ multiplex PCR; TCRdb stores just in-frame clones and leaves some out. This sample has 150,000 or so clones, with roughly 87% found just once. Germline values: CDR1 SGHRS, CDR2 YFSETQ. Trimming took 0 bases from V and 0 from J; bases not matched to a gene: 7. CDR3 length equals 18 residues. The V call is TRBV5-1, the J call TRBJ1-3; 9 bases match TRBD1. The TCR was taken from a human donor in a cohort sampled during active COVID-19. Sample: peripheral blood. The CDR3 region has the DNA TGCGCCAGCAGCTTGGGGACAGGGGCCCCTAGCTCTGGAAACACCATATATTTT. The encoded protein is CASSLGTGAPSSGNTIYF.